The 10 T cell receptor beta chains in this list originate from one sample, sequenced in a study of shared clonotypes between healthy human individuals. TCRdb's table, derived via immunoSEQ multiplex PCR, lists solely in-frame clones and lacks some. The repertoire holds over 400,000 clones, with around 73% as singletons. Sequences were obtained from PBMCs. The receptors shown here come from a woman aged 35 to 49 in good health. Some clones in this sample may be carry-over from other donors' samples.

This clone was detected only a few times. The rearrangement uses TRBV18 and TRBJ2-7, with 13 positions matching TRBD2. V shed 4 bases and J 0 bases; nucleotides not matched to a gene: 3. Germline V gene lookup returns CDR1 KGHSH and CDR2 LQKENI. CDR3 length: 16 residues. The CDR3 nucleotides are TGTGCCAGCTCACTTCGACTAGCGGGGGGCTCCTACGAGCAGTACTTC. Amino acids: CASSLRLAGGSYEQYF.

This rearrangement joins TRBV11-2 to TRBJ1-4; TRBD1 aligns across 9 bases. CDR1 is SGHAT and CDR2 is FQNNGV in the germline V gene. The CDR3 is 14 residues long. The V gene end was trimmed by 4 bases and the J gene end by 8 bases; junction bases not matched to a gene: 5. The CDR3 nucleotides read TGTGCCAGCAGCTCCGGGACAGGGCACGAAAAACTGTTTTTT. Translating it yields CASSSGTGHEKLFF.

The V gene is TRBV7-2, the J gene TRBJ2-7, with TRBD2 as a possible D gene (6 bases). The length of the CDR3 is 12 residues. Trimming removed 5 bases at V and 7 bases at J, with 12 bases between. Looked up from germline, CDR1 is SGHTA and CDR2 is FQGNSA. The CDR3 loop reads CASSPATREQYF. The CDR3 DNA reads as TGTGCCAGCAGCCCCGCGACTAGGGAGCAGTACTTC.

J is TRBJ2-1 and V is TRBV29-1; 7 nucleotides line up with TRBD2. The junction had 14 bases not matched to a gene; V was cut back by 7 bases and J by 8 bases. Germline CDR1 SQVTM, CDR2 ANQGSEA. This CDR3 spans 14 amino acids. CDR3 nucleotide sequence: TGCAGCGGGTCGACTAGCCCTTCATCCGATGAGCAGTTCTTC. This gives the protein CSGSTSPSSDEQFF.

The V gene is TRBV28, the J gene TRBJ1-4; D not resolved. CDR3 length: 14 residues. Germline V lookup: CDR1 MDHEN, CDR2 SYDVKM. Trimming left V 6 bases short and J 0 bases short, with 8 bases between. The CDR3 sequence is CASSNSATNEKLFF. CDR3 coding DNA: TGTGCCAGCAGCAACAGTGCAACTAATGAAAAACTGTTTTTT.

DNA for the CDR3: TGTGCCAGCAGCTTGGGGCAGGGGTCCAAAAACATTCAGTACTTC. It translates to CASSLGQGSKNIQYF. The chain links TRBV5-4 to TRBJ2-4, with D possibly matching TRBD1 (6 bases). CDR3 length equals 15 residues. Germline lookup yields CDR1 SGHNT and CDR2 YYREEE (reference sequence). V lost 0 bases and J 2 bases, leaving 9 bases between the germline ends.

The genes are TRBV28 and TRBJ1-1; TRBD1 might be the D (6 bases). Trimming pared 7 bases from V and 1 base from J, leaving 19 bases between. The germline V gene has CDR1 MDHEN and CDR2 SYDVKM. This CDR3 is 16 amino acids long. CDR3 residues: CASKRRQGNRNTEAFF. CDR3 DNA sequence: TGTGCCAGCAAACGGCGGCAGGGGAACAGGAACACTGAAGCTTTCTTT.

CDR3 sequence (DNA): TGCGCCAGCAGCTTAGTCCTAGCGGGTCTACACAATGAGCAGTTCTTC. Translated, it gives CASSLVLAGLHNEQFF. The J gene is TRBJ2-1, the V gene TRBV5-1; 8 bases are a match to TRBD2. The J segment lost 5 bases and the V segment lost 2 bases, leaving 9 bases of the junction unmatched. Germline CDR1 is SGHRS and CDR2 is YFSETQ. The CDR3 has 16 residues.

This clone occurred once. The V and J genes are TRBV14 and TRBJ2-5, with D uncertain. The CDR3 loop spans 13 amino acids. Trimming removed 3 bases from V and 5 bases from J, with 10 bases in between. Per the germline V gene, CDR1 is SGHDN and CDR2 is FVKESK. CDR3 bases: TGTGCCAGCAGCCAGTGGAGTAGGGAGACCCAGTACTTC. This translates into CASSQWSRETQYF.

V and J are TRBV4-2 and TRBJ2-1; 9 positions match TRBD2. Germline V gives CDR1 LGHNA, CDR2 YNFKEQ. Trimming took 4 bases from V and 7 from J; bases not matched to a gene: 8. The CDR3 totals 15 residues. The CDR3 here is CASSPATSGWNEQFF. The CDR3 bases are TGTGCCAGCAGCCCGGCGACTAGCGGTTGGAATGAGCAGTTCTTC.